The entry that follows covers one TCR beta chain sequence. This entry belongs to a study of blood T cell repertoires in COVID-19. The CDR3 length is 17 residues. Germline CDR1 is KGHDR and CDR2 is SFDVKD. Trimming at V came to 6 bases and at J to 3 bases, leaving 11 bases not matched to a gene. Clones were read by immunoSEQ multiplex PCR, and TCRdb kept only the in-frame ones, dropping some. The sample includes roughly 480,000 clones, 89% seen only once; the top ten take about 0.91%. The chain joins TRBV24-1 to TRBJ2-3; 10 positions match TRBD1. The sequenced sample consisted of peripheral blood. The origin of this receptor is a man aged 18 to 35 with COVID-19, enrolled during active disease. Here the CDR3 reads CATSPRGQGVSTDTQYF. The CDR3 DNA is TGTGCCACCAGTCCTCGTGGACAGGGGGTGTCGACAGATACGCAGTATTTT.